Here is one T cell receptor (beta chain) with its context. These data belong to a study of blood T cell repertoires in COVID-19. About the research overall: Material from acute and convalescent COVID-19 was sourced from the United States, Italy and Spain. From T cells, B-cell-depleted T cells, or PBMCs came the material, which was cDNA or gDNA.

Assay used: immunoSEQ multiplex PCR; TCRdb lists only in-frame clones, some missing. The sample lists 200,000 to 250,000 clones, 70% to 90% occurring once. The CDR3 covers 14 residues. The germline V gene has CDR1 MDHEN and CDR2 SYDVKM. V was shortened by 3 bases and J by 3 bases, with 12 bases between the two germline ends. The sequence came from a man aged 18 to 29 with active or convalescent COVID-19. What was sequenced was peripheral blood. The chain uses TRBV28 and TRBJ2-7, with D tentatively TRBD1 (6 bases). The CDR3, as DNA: TGTGCCAGCAGTTTCCTGGGGGCTGTCTACGAGCAGTACTTC. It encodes CASSFLGAVYEQYF.